A single TCR beta chain is shown here with its context. Its antigen specificity is not known. This specimen comes from a study of T cells in severe cutaneous drug reactions (dated by TCRdb to about 2019). Broadly, across the study: Patients were recruited between the early 2010s and the late 2010s from Taiwan, Thailand and a European registry network. The Naranjo algorithm and the ALDEN drug causality algorithm were used to assign the culprit drug. Only patients with a probable or definite SJS/TEN or DRESS diagnosis by RegiSCAR criteria were enrolled. The study combined bulk TCR sequencing with single-cell sequencing, quantitative PCR validation, functional assays and transgenic mouse experiments. Libraries used iRepertoire multiplex PCR; authors cited a comparison showing similar capture of abundant clonotypes across iRepertoire and 5' RACE methods with or without UMI. Blister fluids/cells, PBMC and other biological samples were taken from patients in the acute stage or the recovery stage.

Per the germline V gene, SQVTM is the CDR1 and ANQGSEA is the CDR2. From its cysteine to its phenylalanine, the CDR3 spans 13 amino acids. The DNA sequence is not available. Sequencing was performed on donors who were patients with carbamazepine-induced Stevens-Johnson syndrome or toxic epidermal necrolysis (CBZ-SJS/TEN). To search for drug-specific clonotypes, the T cell receptor repertoires of patients with drug-induced severe cutaneous adverse reactions were profiled by next-generation sequencing. RNA was isolated from either blister cells of skin lesions or peripheral blood mononuclear cells. For both bulk and single-cell sequencing, libraries were prepared with the iRepertoire multiplex PCR system and TCR subtype-specific primers. Multiplex PCR with primers targeting V, D and J gene regions was used to generate bulk TCR beta libraries. Each sample contributed roughly 95-550 ng of RNA as input for preparing the bulk TCR library. An Illumina MiSeq was used to sequence the bulk TCR beta amplicons. The paper's processing steps were these. Quality control steps removed sample misassignments and low-quality sequencing reads. The CDR3 was defined as the amino acids lying between the Y[YFLI]C motif of the V gene and the [FW]GXGT motif of the J segment. The IMGT database served as the reference for assigning TRBV and TRBJ genes and CDR3 clonotypes. Per-sample TRBV expression was normalized to the mean of the same gene in PBMC from 44 healthy donors. Following TCRdb reprocessing, every CDR3 protein sequence forms one entry, and DNA is not provided. TCRdb's processing, not the authors', yielded these V and J calls. This sample's clone table shows 6,000 or so distinct CDR3 sequences. Approximately 31% of the sample belongs to the ten largest clones.

Points the paper makes about the study in general: A public TCRbeta CDR3 was found in all seven CBZ-SJS/TEN blister samples (mean roughly 14%) but was undetectable or scarce in tolerant-control and healthy-donor PBMC. CBZ-SJS/TEN patients showed strongly increased TRBV12-4 usage, with an average of about 32% in blister cells and about 4.5% in PBMC. Whether the public TCR generalizes to SJS/TEN caused by other drugs was noted by the authors as still needing further study.

The source is a human donor with toxic epidermal necrolysis, a severe cutaneous drug reaction. The receptor chain draws on TRBV29-1 and TRBJ2-1; the TRBD1 assignment by TCRdb is unverifiable without DNA. The sample consisted of cells from a skin blister. The meaning of the sample's cell subset or site label: unsorted cells from skin lesion blisters. The CDR3 region: CSVDRGLRGEQFF.